The sequence of this T cell receptor (beta chain) was determined in a study of vaccination and CD4 T cells after COVID-19. Study overall: Each of a few convalescent patients provided samples at day 14 and again at days 161 to 241 post-vaccination. Regarding the study as a whole: Relatively few convalescent patients were studied, without early post-infection timepoints. Within the convalescent patients, a median around 90% of the SARS-CoV-2-reactive clones were ones that appeared only post-vaccination.

Indicated time point: late sampling 161 to 241 days after vaccination in three convalescent patients. TCRdb recomputed calls from the PCR reads with MiXCR, one row per CDR3 protein. The sample shows about 28,000 distinct CDR3 sequences, 50% of them seen only once. Germline assignment: CDR1 DFQATT and CDR2 SNEGSKA (reference sequence). V lost 5 bases and J 5 bases, leaving 12 bases between the germline ends. This CDR3 is 12 amino acids long. This clonotype was observed a few times. The antigen is unknown. The sequencing used CD4+ T cells from blood, collected about 7 months after SARS-CoV-2 vaccination. This chain links TRBV20-1 with TRBJ1-2, with D tentatively TRBD1 (6 bases). The clonotype originates from a human donor who had recovered from COVID-19. The CDR3 protein is CSAVPGEYGYTF. DNA for the CDR3: TGCAGTGCTGTCCCAGGGGAGTATGGCTACACCTTC.